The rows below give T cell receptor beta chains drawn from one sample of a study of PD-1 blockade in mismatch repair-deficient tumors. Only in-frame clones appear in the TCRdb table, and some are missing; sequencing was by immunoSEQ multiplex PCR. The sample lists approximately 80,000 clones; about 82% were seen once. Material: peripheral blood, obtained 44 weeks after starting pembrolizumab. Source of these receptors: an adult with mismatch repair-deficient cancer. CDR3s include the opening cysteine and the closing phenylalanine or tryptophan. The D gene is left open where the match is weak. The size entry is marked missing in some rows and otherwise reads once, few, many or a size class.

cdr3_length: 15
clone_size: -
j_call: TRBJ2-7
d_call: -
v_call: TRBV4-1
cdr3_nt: TGCGCCAGCAGCCAATTAGTATTAAGCTCCTACGAGCAGTACTTC
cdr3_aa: CASSQLVLSSYEQYF

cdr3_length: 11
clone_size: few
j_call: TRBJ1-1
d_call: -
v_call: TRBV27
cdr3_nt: TGTGCCAGCAGCAGGGGCACTGAAGCTTTCTTT
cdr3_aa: CASSRGTEAFF

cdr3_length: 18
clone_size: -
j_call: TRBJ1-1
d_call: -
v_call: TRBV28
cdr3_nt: TGTGCCAGCAGCAATCCCACATTTAGGCTTTCGATGAACACTGAAGCTTTCTTT
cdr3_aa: CASSNPTFRLSMNTEAFF

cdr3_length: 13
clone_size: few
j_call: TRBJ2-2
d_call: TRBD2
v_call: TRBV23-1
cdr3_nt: TGCGCCAGCAGTCAGGGGGGGGTCGGGGAGCTGTTTTTT
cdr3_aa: CASSQGGVGELFF

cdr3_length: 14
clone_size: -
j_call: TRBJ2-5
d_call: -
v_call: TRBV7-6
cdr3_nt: TGTGCCAGCAGCCCCCCCTCGGCTTATGAGACCCAGTACTTC
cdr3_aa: CASSPPSAYETQYF

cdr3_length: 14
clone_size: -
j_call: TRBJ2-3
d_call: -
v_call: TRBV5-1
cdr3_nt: TGCGCCAGCAGCTTGGGACAGAGCACAGATACGCAGTATTTT
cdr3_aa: CASSLGQSTDTQYF

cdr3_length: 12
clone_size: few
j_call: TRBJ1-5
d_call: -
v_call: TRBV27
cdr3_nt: TGTGCCAGCAGTGGCGCAGGGCAGCCCCAGCATTTT
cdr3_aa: CASSGAGQPQHF

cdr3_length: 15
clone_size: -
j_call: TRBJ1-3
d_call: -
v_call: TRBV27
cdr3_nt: TGTGCCAGCAGTTTGGCGAATATTTCTGGAAACACCATATATTTT
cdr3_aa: CASSLANISGNTIYF

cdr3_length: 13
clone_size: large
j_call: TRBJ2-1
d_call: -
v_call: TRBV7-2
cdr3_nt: TGTGCCAGCAGCCTACTAGCCCACAATGAGCAGTTCTTC
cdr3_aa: CASSLLAHNEQFF

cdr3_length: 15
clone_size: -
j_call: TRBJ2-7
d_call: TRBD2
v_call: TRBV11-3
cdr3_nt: TGTGCCAGCAGCGGGGGACTAGCGGAAAGCTACGAGCAGTACTTC
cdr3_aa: CASSGGLAESYEQYF

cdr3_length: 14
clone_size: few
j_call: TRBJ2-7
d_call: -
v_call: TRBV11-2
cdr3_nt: TGTGCCAGCAGCTTAGATAGGGGGTACTACGAGCAGTACTTC
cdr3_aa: CASSLDRGYYEQYF

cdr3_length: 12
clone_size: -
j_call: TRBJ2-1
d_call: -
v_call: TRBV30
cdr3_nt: TGTGCCATTGGGCGACTTTACAATGAGCAGTTCTTC
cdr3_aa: CAIGRLYNEQFF

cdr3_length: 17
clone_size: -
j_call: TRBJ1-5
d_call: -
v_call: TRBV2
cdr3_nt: TGTGCCAGCGTCGACTCGGGGGTCATGTTTCGCAATCAGCCCCAGCATTTT
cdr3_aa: CASVDSGVMFRNQPQHF

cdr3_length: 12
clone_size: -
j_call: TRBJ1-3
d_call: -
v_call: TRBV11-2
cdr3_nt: TGTGCCAGCAGCCCTCGTGGAGACACCATATATTTT
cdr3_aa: CASSPRGDTIYF

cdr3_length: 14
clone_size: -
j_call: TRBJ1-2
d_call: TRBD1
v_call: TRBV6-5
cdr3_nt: TGTGCCAGCAGTCCAGGGACAGGGATCTATGGCTACACCTTC
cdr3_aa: CASSPGTGIYGYTF

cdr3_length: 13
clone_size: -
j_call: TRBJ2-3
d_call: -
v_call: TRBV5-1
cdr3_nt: TGCGCCAGCAGACGTGAACAGACGGATACGCAGTATTTT
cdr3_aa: CASRREQTDTQYF

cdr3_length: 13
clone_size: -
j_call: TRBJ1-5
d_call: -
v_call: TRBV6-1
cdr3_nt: TGTGCCAGCAGTTCCCAGGGGAATCAGCCCCAGCATTTT
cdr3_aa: CASSSQGNQPQHF

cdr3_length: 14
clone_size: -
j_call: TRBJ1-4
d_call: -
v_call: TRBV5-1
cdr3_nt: TGCGCCAGCAGCTTGCTTAGGGGTGATGAAAAACTGTTTTTT
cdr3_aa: CASSLLRGDEKLFF

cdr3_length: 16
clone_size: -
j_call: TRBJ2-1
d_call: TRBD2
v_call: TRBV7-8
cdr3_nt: TGTGCCAGCAGCTCCGACTGGACTAGCGGGAACAATGAGCAGTTCTTC
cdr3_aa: CASSSDWTSGNNEQFF

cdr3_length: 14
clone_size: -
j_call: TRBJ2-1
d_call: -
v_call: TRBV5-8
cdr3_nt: TGTGCCAGCATCGGCAGGGACAACTACAATGAGCAGTTCTTC
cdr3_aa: CASIGRDNYNEQFF

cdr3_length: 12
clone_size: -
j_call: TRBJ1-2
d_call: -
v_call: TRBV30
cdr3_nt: TGTGCCTGGAGTAGGACAGACTATGGCTACACCTTC
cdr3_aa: CAWSRTDYGYTF

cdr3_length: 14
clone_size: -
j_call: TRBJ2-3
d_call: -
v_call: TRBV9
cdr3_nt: TGTGCCAGCAGCTTCGGGACTGCTACAGATACGCAGTATTTT
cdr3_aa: CASSFGTATDTQYF

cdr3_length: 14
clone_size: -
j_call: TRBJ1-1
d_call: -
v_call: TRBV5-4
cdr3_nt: TGTGCCAGCAGCTCTCAAAGGGGGGACACTGAAGCTTTCTTT
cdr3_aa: CASSSQRGDTEAFF

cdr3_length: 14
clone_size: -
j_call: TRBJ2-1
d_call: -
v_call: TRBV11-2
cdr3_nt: TGTGCCAGCACCATGACCAGCTTGCTGGATGAGCAGTTCTTC
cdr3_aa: CASTMTSLLDEQFF

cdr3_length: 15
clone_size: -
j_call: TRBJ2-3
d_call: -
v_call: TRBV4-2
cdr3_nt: TGTGCCAGCAGAAACGTCGCGGAGCTCACAGATACGCAGTATTTT
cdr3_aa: CASRNVAELTDTQYF

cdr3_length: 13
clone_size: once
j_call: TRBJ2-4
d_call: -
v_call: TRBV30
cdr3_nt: TGTGCCTGGAGTGCGGGAGAGGCCGGCATTCAGTACTTC
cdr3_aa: CAWSAGEAGIQYF

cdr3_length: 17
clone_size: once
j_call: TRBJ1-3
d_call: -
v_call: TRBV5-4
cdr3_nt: TGCGCCAGCAGCCAAGATTATTCGGTCTACTCTGGAAACACCATATATTTT
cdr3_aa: CASSQDYSVYSGNTIYF

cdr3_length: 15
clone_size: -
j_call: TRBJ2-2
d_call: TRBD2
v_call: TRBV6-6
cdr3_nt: TGTGCCAGCAGTTACGGAGCGGGAAGCACCGGGGAGCTGTTTTTT
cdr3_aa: CASSYGAGSTGELFF

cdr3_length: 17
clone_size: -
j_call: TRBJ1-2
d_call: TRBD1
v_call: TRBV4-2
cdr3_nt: TGTGCCAGCAGCCAAGACCTAAGGACAGGGGGCAAAGGTGGCTACACCTTC
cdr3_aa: CASSQDLRTGGKGGYTF

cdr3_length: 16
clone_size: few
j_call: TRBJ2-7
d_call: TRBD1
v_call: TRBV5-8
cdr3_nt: TGTGCCAGCAGCTTGGCTAGGGGACAGGGGCACGGAGAGCAGTACTTC
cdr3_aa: CASSLARGQGHGEQYF

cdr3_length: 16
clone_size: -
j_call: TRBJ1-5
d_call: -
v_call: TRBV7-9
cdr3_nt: TGTGCCAGCAGCTTAGATGTCAGGGGTATGGGACAGCCCCAGCATTTT
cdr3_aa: CASSLDVRGMGQPQHF

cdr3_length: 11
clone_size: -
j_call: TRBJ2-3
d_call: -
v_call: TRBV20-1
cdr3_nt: TGCAGTGCTCTAACCGGGGATACGCAGTATTTT
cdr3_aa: CSALTGDTQYF

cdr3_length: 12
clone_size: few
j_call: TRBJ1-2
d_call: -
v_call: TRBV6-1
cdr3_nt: TGTGCCAGCTCGGACAGCGACTATGGCTACACCTTC
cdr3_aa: CASSDSDYGYTF

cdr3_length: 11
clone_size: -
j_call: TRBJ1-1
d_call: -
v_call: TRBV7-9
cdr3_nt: TGTGCCAGTACCGGCGGGACTGAAGCTTTCTTT
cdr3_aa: CASTGGTEAFF

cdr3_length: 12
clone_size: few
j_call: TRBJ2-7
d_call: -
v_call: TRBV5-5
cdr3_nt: TGTGCCAGCAGCTTGGTCGGGTACGAGCAGTACTTC
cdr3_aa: CASSLVGYEQYF